The rows below give T cell receptor beta chains drawn from one sample of a study of blood T cell repertoires in COVID-19. Repertoires were generated with immunoSEQ multiplex PCR, while TCRdb's copy carries only in-frame clones and drops some. The table records roughly 140,000 clones, roughly three quarters of them present only once. The sequencing sample was made of peripheral blood. The receptors come from a man in his 60s with acute or convalescent COVID-19. Each CDR3 is given with its conserved first and last residue. D genes are given only for firm matches. Clone size is given for some rows only: seen once, a few or many times, or a class if the clone is expanded.

v_gene	abundance	d_gene	j_gene	CDR3aa	CDR3nt
TRBV29-1	-	-	TRBJ2-7	CSGGADFYEQYF	TGCAGCGGTGGGGCCGACTTCTACGAGCAGTACTTC
TRBV2	few	-	TRBJ2-6	CAWQNSGANVLTF	TGTGCCTGGCAGAACTCTGGGGCCAACGTCCTGACTTTC
TRBV6-5	-	TRBD2	TRBJ2-3	CASRPSGAKVLQYF	TGTGCCAGCAGGCCTAGCGGGGCTAAAGTTCTGCAGTATTTT
TRBV27	-	-	TRBJ2-7	CASSLKRAGYEQYF	TGTGCCAGCAGTTTAAAGCGGGCGGGCTACGAGCAGTACTTC
TRBV12-3/TRBV12-4	-	-	TRBJ1-1	CASRYGQNTEAFF	TGTGCCAGCAGATATGGGCAGAACACTGAAGCTTTCTTT
TRBV6-5	-	TRBD1	TRBJ2-1	CASSGKWTGNNEQFF	TGTGCCAGCAGCGGGAAATGGACAGGGAACAATGAGCAGTTCTTC
TRBV11-2	few	TRBD2	TRBJ2-7	CASRGLAGPYVQYF	TGTGCCAGCAGGGGACTAGCGGGACCGTACGTGCAGTACTTC
TRBV28	-	-	TRBJ2-1	CASSFTREYAQGNEQFF	TGTGCCAGCAGTTTTACCAGGGAATATGCACAGGGAAATGAGCAGTTCTTC
TRBV2	-	-	TRBJ2-7	CASIRGGGSSYEQYF	TGTGCCAGCATTAGGGGGGGAGGTTCCTCCTACGAGCAGTACTTC
TRBV30	-	-	TRBJ1-1	CAWSARGGNTEAFF	TGTGCCTGGAGTGCCCGGGGGGGTAACACTGAAGCTTTCTTT
TRBV10-2	-	-	TRBJ1-1	CASRRGSTEAFF	TGCGCCAGCAGGAGGGGGAGCACTGAAGCTTTCTTT